One T cell receptor (beta chain) is described in this entry. Antigen specificity is unknown. The data were obtained in a study of cytomegalovirus exposure and HLA in healthy donors. Findings and caveats of the study: The listing of approximately 160 TCR beta chains classed them as cytomegalovirus-associated.

Unrecorded immune exposures were likely, despite nominal health at sampling. Germline trimming cut 5 bases from V and 1 base from J; bases unmatched to any gene: 17. This CDR3 is built from 19 residues. Per the germline V gene, CDR1 is SGHAT and CDR2 is FQDESV (reference sequence). PCR used 60 Vbeta primers and 13 Jbeta primers. The protocol was immunoSEQ multiplex PCR, while the TCRdb copy is restricted to in-frame clones and leaves out a portion. The data show roughly 200,000 clones, approximately 80% seen once. The chain combines TRBV11-1 with TRBJ2-7; 10 bases are a match to TRBD2. Specimen: PBMCs. This sequence was found in a woman in her late teens or twenties in good health and CMV-seronegative. This CDR3 is CASSPPSTGTSDISYEQYF. Here the CDR3 DNA reads TGTGCCAGCAGCCCGCCCTCGACCGGGACTAGCGACATATCCTACGAGCAGTACTTC.